This T cell receptor (beta chain) was recovered during a study of T-cell reconstitution after alpha-beta-depleted transplantation in children. At least ten counts were recorded for this clonotype. Its antigen remains unidentified. Unique molecular identifiers were incorporated during preparation of the TCRbeta library. Via MiXCR, TCRdb re-called the PCR reads, giving one row per CDR3 protein. The sample records some 260,000 distinct CDR3 sequences, around 25% being singletons. The trim removed 4 bases at V and 6 bases at J, leaving 5 bases unmatched. This CDR3 has 14 residues. The V gene's germline CDR1 is SGHRS and CDR2 YFSETQ. Broader study findings: The origin of alpha-beta T cells about two months after transplant was reportedly several hundred expanded graft clones. Several patients had high TCRbeta diversity at day 60; it came from surviving recipient T cells and thymic progenitors.

Specimen: PBMCs, mostly from graft donor cells, collected 360 days after TCRalphabeta/CD19-depleted stem cell transplant. This sequence originates from a female patient aged 2-10 years who had a stem cell transplant for congenital amegakaryocytic thrombocytopenia, so the T cells may come from the graft donor. This chain connects TRBV5-1 to TRBJ2-1, with TRBD1 matching 9 bases. The CDR3: CASSQRQGGNEQFF. The CDR3 DNA follows: TGCGCCAGCAGCCAAAGACAGGGGGGCAATGAGCAGTTCTTC.